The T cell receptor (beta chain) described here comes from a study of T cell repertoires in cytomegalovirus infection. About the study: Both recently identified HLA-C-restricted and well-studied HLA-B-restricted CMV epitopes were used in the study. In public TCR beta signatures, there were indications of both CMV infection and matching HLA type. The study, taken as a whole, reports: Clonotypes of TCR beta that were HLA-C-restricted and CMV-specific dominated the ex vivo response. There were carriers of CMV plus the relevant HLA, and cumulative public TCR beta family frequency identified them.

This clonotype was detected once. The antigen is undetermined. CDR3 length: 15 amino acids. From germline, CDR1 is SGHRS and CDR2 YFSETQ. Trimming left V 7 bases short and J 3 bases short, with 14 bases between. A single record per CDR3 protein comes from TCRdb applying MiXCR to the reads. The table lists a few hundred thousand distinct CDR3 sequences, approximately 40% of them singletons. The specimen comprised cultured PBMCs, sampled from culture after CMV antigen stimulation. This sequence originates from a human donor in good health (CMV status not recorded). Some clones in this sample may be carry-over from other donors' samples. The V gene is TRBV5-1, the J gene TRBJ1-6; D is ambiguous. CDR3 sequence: CASLAGRNYNSPLHF. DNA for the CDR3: TGCGCCAGCTTGGCCGGGAGGAACTATAATTCACCCCTCCACTTT. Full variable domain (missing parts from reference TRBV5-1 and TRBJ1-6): KAGVTQTPRYLIKTRGQQVTLSCSPISGHRSVSWYQQTPGQGLQFLFEYFSETQRNKGNFPGRFSGRQFSNSRSEMNVSTLELGDSALYLCASLAGRNYNSPLHFGNGTRLTVT.